What follows are 8 T cell receptor beta chains derived from one specimen sequenced in a study of shared clonotypes between healthy human individuals. The table came from immunoSEQ multiplex PCR; TCRdb's copy has only in-frame clones and leaves some out. The table shows 2,500,000 or so clones, with just over 90% occurring only once. Material for sequencing was naive CD4+ T cells sorted from blood. Subset noted: CD45RA+ positively selected. The receptors were sampled from a man younger than 35 in good health.

This clone has just one count. The rearrangement links TRBV10-2 to TRBJ2-7, with D possibly called TRBD1 or TRBD2 (5 bases each). The CDR3 has 12 residues. From germline, CDR1 is WSHSY and CDR2 SAAADI. The V end was cut by 6 bases, the J end by 3 bases, with 9 bases between. As DNA, the CDR3 is TGCGCCAGCAGGCAGAGGGGCTACGAGCAGTACTTC. Residues: CASRQRGYEQYF.

J is TRBJ1-6 and V is TRBV5-6; D uncertain. The CDR3 consists of 12 residues. Between the trimmed V and J ends, which lost 0 bases and 12 bases, there was a span of 7 bases. Per germline, CDR1 SGHDT and CDR2 YYEEEE. The CDR3 sequence: CASSLVSRPLHF. The DNA of the CDR3 is TGTGCCAGCAGCTTGGTTTCAAGACCCCTCCACTTT.

The chain combines TRBV4-3 with TRBJ1-1; TRBD1 matches 8 bases. Germline values: CDR1 LGHNA, CDR2 YSLEER. This CDR3 has 15 amino acids. V was pared by 3 bases and J by 6 bases, with 9 bases of the junction left unmatched. The DNA for the CDR3 is TGCGCCAGCAGCCAGGGACAGGCGGTTTGGGCTGAAGCTTTCTTT. Encoded protein: CASSQGQAVWAEAFF.

This clone showed up just a few times. The chain uses TRBV7-9 and TRBJ2-5; D uncertain. V lost 2 bases and J lost 1, with 5 bases in between. The CDR3 covers 13 residues. Germline assignment: CDR1 SEHNR and CDR2 FQNEAQ (reference sequence). The CDR3 DNA follows: TGTGCCAGCAGCTTACCCCCCCAAGAGACCCAGTACTTC. This sequence encodes CASSLPPQETQYF. Full variable domain (remainder filled in from reference TRBV7-9 and TRBJ2-5): DTGVSQNPRHKITKRGQNVTFRCDPISEHNRLYWYRQTLGQGPEFLTYFQNEAQLEKSRLLSDRFSAERPKGSFSTLEIQRTEQGDSAMYLCASSLPPQETQYFGPGTRLLVL.

A note on this clone: Other nucleotide sequences in the sample specify the same CDR3. This chain uses TRBV19 with TRBJ1-2; 8 bases are a match to TRBD1. From germline, CDR1 is LNHDA and CDR2 SQIVND (reference sequence). The CDR3 runs 13 residues. With 0 bases clipped from V and 8 bases from J, the junction kept 2 bases outside the gene matches. CDR3 region: CASSIDRGLGYTF. The DNA of the CDR3 is TGTGCCAGTAGTATAGACAGGGGGCTCGGCTACACCTTC.

The rearrangement uses TRBV5-1 and TRBJ2-2; D is unresolved. From germline, CDR1 is SGHRS and CDR2 YFSETQ. This CDR3 has 15 amino acids. V dropped 0 bases and J dropped 3 bases, with 9 bases sitting between them. As DNA, the CDR3 is TGCGCCAGCAGCTTGGAGGGTCTGGACACCGGGGAGCTGTTTTTT. Amino acids: CASSLEGLDTGELFF. Filled out from reference TRBV5-1 and TRBJ2-2, the complete variable domain reads KAGVTQTPRYLIKTRGQQVTLSCSPISGHRSVSWYQQTPGQGLQFLFEYFSETQRNKGNFPGRFSGRQFSNSRSEMNVSTLELGDSALYLCASSLEGLDTGELFFGEGSRLTVL.

This clone has a handful of counts. Other DNA sequences within the sample encode an identical CDR3. The CDR3 nucleotides are TGTGCCAGCAGCGTAGACAGTAACTATGGCTACACCTTC. Translation gives CASSVDSNYGYTF. The genes are TRBV9 and TRBJ1-2; D gene ambiguous. The CDR3 has 13 amino acids. CDR1 SGDLS and CDR2 YYNGEE come from the germline V gene. With 0 bases removed from V and 1 base from J, the gap between germline ends came to 4 bases.

With respect to this clone: The same CDR3 arises from other DNA sequences in this sample as well. The chain uses TRBV6-1 and TRBJ1-5; 8 positions match TRBD1. CDR3 length: 15 residues. Germline lookup yields CDR1 MNHNS and CDR2 SASEGT. V shed 6 bases and J 2 bases; nucleotides not matched to a gene: 6. The CDR3 here is CASSKGQGGNQPQHF. CDR3 in DNA: TGTGCCAGCAGCAAAGGACAGGGCGGCAATCAGCCCCAGCATTTT.